The clone carrying this T cell receptor (beta chain) has just a few counts. The data derive from a study of T cell repertoires in cytomegalovirus infection. About the research overall: It was the public TCR beta signatures that indicated both CMV infection and matching HLA type.

TCRdb called the reads again in MiXCR, with one record for every CDR3 protein. The sample lists 560,000 or so distinct CDR3 sequences; 15% to 20% were seen once. The V and J ends lost 2 bases and 8 bases respectively, with 10 bases between them. Germline lookup yields CDR1 MNHEY and CDR2 SVGAGI. CDR3 length: 13 residues. The chain has TRBV6-5 and TRBJ2-1; possible D gene TRBD2, 5 bases. The receptor's source is a human donor in good health (CMV status not recorded). Some clones in this sample may be carry-over from other donors' samples. Sequencing input: CD8+ T cells from PBMCs. The CDR3, as DNA: TGTGCCAGCAGTTACCCCGAGGGCGATGAGCAGTTCTTC. This sequence encodes CASSYPEGDEQFF.